This TCR beta chain was identified during a study of blood T cell repertoires in COVID-19 (TCRdb year 2020). Looking at the study overall: Collaborator samples came from the United States, Italy and Spain and covered acute and convalescent phases of COVID-19. The material from the prospective study consisted of cDNA or gDNA derived from T cells, B-cell-depleted T cells, or PBMCs. Nearly every sample came with metadata listing a de-identified subject ID, COVID-19 status, age in years and sex. The samples were drawn from two sources: the first 160 participants of the ongoing ImmuneRACE study, and 1,200 or so subjects contributed by 6 global collaborators. Deeply sampled blood TCRbeta repertoires from subjects exposed to, actively infected with, or recovered from COVID-19 were included in the dataset. The repertoires were released in a freely available public database meant as a resource for research on the immune response to SARS-CoV-2. HLA class I and class II types, where available, came from metadata supplied by the sample provider rather than from assay-based typing. The research as a whole found: The amount of clinical and demographic metadata varied by source and participant and was provided uncurated.

The immunoSEQ Assay, a bias-controlled multiplex PCR, was used to amplify TCRbeta CDR3 regions from genomic DNA. In the original analysis: Nucleated cell counts per sample were estimated from amplification of reference gene primers within the assay. To quantify the absolute abundance of each unique TCRbeta CDR3 rearrangement, sequence reads were collapsed and filtered. For each sample, productive Simpson clonality was calculated as the square root of Simpson's diversity index across productive rearrangements. As stored in TCRdb, this immuneACCESS dataset retains in-frame rearrangements with V and J assigned. A fraction of the clones does not appear; measured against another copy, unresolved V genes explain less than half of the discrepancy, and the remainder lacks a known reason. V, J and clone size are those of that table, while D and trimming were read from the DNA. This sample has some 100,000 clones in its table, and roughly 92% of those were observed once. The ten top clones hold around 5.7% of the sample.

Reading the germline V gene gives CDR1 SGDLS and CDR2 YYNGEE. Trimming accounts for 2 bases at V and 5 bases at J, while the number of junction bases matched to no gene is 3. Taken from cysteine to phenylalanine, the CDR3 has 15 residues. The read is trimmed to its CDR3 DNA, 45 bases read in frame from base 1. The collaborating institutions used their own protocols to collect whole blood in K2EDTA tubes. For TCRbeta analysis, collaborators shipped samples as frozen whole blood, isolated PBMCs, or DNA extracted from either of those sample types. Note on this clone: No cognate antigen has been identified for it. Base qualities are not recorded, but no much larger clone differs from it by a single base.

The sample taken for sequencing was peripheral blood. The chain is encoded by TRBV9 joined to TRBJ2-3; 12 central bases correspond to TRBD2. The receptor's source is a man aged 70 or older with acute or convalescent COVID-19. Here is the DNA: TGTGCCAGCAGCGTGGGGGGACTAGCGGGAGATACGCAGTATTTT. Translated, it reads CASSVGGLAGDTQYF.